The source of this T cell receptor beta chain is a study of T cells in localized non-small cell lung cancer. The study's findings and limits: Tumor trailed uninvolved adjacent lung in T cell clonality, which peaked there.

The repertoire was sequenced with immunoSEQ multiplex PCR; TCRdb's copy has only in-frame clones and lacks some. The table records approximately 89,000 clones, roughly 75% of them present only once. Looked up from germline, CDR1 is MDHEN and CDR2 is SYDVKM. With 3 bases removed from V and 0 bases from J, the gap between germline ends came to 18 bases. CDR3 length: 18 amino acids. For this clone: The antigen is not known.

Specimen: PBMCs, collected before any cancer treatment. The source is a man between 40 and 70 years old with stage II squamous cell lung carcinoma. V and J are TRBV28 and TRBJ1-3, with D hard to call. CDR3: CASSFGVMGSGSGNTIYF. DNA of the CDR3: TGTGCCAGCAGTTTCGGCGTCATGGGGTCTGGCTCTGGAAACACCATATATTTT. Full variable domain (rest looked up from reference TRBV28 and TRBJ1-3): DVKVTQSSRYLVKRTGEKVFLECVQDMDHENMFWYRQDPGLGLRLIYFSYDVKMKEKGDIPEGYSVSREKKERFSLILESASTNQTSMYLCASSFGVMGSGSGNTIYFGEGSWLTVV.